The sequence of this T cell receptor beta chain was determined in a study of CD4 and CD8 cells across lung adenocarcinoma regions. J was trimmed by 6 bases and V by 2 bases; bases with no gene match: 10. Germline assignment: CDR1 GTSNPN and CDR2 SVGIG (reference sequence). The CDR3 contains 16 residues. TCRdb itself ran the PCR reads through MiXCR, one entry per CDR3 protein. Found here are some 7,800 distinct CDR3 sequences, roughly 42% of them singletons; the top ten hold roughly 95%. The patients had localized lung adenocarcinoma, a non-small cell subtype. Sequenced input: CD8+ T cells from the center of a lung tumor. The chain links TRBV30 to TRBJ2-1; 10 bases line up with TRBD1. This clonotype originated in a male donor with lung adenocarcinoma. The CD4 and CD8 labels of this study may be unreliable. CDR3 sequence: CAWSPRDRGRVNEQFF. The CDR3 region has the DNA TGTGCCTGGAGTCCCAGAGACAGGGGGCGGGTCAATGAGCAGTTCTTC.